The next 28 T cell receptor beta chains were all read from a single sample in a study of T-cell reconstitution after alpha-beta-depleted transplantation in children (TCRdb year 2016). The library was built by means of PCR. Sequencing took place on an Illumina HiSeq 2500. TCR library preparation used molecular barcoding, with unique molecular identifiers applied to normalize quantification of the TCRbeta repertoire. The public reads were quality trimmed at Q25 with fastp and then assembled into clones with MiXCR by TCRdb, keeping productive beta chains. Rows are unified per CDR3 protein, each entry keeping the most common DNA and genes. Recorded for this sample are about 270,000 distinct CDR3 sequences; almost 10% of them occurred a single time. The ten top clones hold around 10% of the sample. Source: PBMCs from the stem cell graft donor, taken from the stem cell graft. These receptors all stem from a human donor who donated a stem cell graft to a child with SCID.

This clonotype showed up just a few times. CDR3 region: CSAVDRGYTGELFF. For the CDR3, the DNA is TGCAGTGCTGTGGACAGGGGGTACACCGGGGAGCTGTTTTTT. The chain links TRBV20-1 to TRBJ2-2; TRBD1 matches 10 bases. Germline values: CDR1 DFQATT, CDR2 SNEGSKA (reference sequence). The CDR3 covers 14 residues. The junction had 3 bases not matched to a gene; V was cut back by 5 bases and J by 3 bases.

This clonotype was counted only a few times. The V gene is TRBV12-3 or TRBV12-4, the J gene TRBJ2-6, with a weak D call TRBD2 (5 bases). V was pared by 6 bases and J by 0 bases, with 15 bases between. The CDR3 loop spans 17 amino acids. The CDR3 spells CASRPSHEGSGANVLTF. The CDR3 coding sequence is TGTGCCAGCAGACCATCGCACGAGGGCTCTGGGGCCAACGTCCTGACTTTC.

This clonotype was found many times. CDR3 nucleotides: TGTGCCAGCACATCTAGCGGGGGACCAACTAGCACAGATACGCAGTATTTT. Residues: CASTSSGGPTSTDTQYF. This sequence joins TRBV2 and TRBJ2-3; 10 positions match TRBD2. J gave up 0 bases and V 7 bases, and 10 bases lay outside the gene matches. Germline values: CDR1 SNHLY, CDR2 FYNNEI. This CDR3 contains 17 residues.

This clonotype was recorded once. The chain couples TRBV19 to TRBJ2-5; 9 positions match TRBD1. The V gene end was trimmed by 6 bases and the J gene end by 4 bases; junction bases not matched to a gene: 3. Germline CDR1 reads LNHDA; CDR2 reads SQIVND (reference sequence). The CDR3 contains 13 residues. The CDR3 DNA sequence: TGTGCCAGTAGGATGACAGGGGGAGAGACCCAGTACTTC. Residues: CASRMTGGETQYF.

This clonotype turned up a few times. The chain recombines TRBV3-1 with TRBJ2-2; TRBD2 aligns across 13 bases. Trimming cost V 2 bases and J 4 bases; bases outside gene matches: 10. The CDR3 runs 19 residues. The germline CDR1 and CDR2 sequences are LGHDT and YNNKEL (reference sequence). For the CDR3, the DNA is TGTGCCAGCAGCCAAAGGCAACTAGCGGGGGGGCGACGCACCGGGGAGCTGTTTTTT. As protein: CASSQRQLAGGRRTGELFF.

CDR3 bases: TGCGCCAGCAGCCACCCAGGGTACGACACTGAAGCTTTCTTT. It is translated as CASSHPGYDTEAFF. The V gene is TRBV4-1, the J gene TRBJ1-1; tentatively, D is TRBD1 (5 bases). Trimming stripped 3 bases from V and 3 bases from J, with 11 bases between. Germline V gene sequence: CDR1 MGHRA, CDR2 YSYEKL. This CDR3 has 14 amino acids.

This clonotype showed up just a few times. This chain connects TRBV11-1 to TRBJ2-1, with 10 bases that match TRBD1. J gave up 9 bases and V 1 base, and 6 bases lay outside the gene matches. This CDR3 comprises 15 residues. Germline V gene lookup returns CDR1 SGHAT and CDR2 FQDESV (reference sequence). CDR3 DNA sequence: TGTGCCAGCAGCTTAGGAGGGGGGACAGGGGCTGAGCAGTTCTTC. This gives the protein CASSLGGGTGAEQFF.

This chain connects TRBV6-5 to TRBJ2-1, with D hard to call. Looked up from germline, CDR1 is MNHEY and CDR2 is SVGAGI. The CDR3 consists of 15 residues. Trimming stripped 6 bases from V and 0 bases from J, with 12 bases between. This CDR3 reads CASRPHQPSYNEQFF. The CDR3 DNA reads TGTGCCAGCAGACCTCATCAGCCCTCCTACAATGAGCAGTTCTTC.

This clonotype was detected many times. CDR3 DNA sequence: TGTGCCAGCAGCCAAAGCCTAAATGAGCAGTTCTTC. Its translation is CASSQSLNEQFF. This sequence joins TRBV7-9 and TRBJ2-1; no clear D gene. CDR1 and CDR2 from the germline V gene are SEHNR and FQNEAQ (reference sequence). This CDR3 is built from 12 residues. Trimming left V 5 bases short and J 7 bases short, with 9 bases between. Full variable domain (outside the CDR3, taken from reference TRBV7-9 and TRBJ2-1): DTGVSQNPRHKITKRGQNVTFRCDPISEHNRLYWYRQTLGQGPEFLTYFQNEAQLEKSRLLSDRFSAERPKGSFSTLEIQRTEQGDSAMYLCASSQSLNEQFFGPGTRLTVL.

This clonotype was counted between two and nine times. The chain uses TRBV7-7 and TRBJ1-3; D ambiguous. Germline V CDR1 and CDR2: SSHAT, FNYEAQ (reference sequence). V lost 4 bases, J lost 4 bases, and 14 bases lay in between. This CDR3 has 15 amino acids. CDR3 nucleotides: TGTGCCAGCAGCTCCGCCCTGTCATACGGAAACACCATATATTTT. It specifies CASSSALSYGNTIYF.

This clonotype was observed a handful of times. The rearrangement links TRBV12-3 or TRBV12-4 to TRBJ1-1; D is undetermined. Trimming took 3 bases from V and 4 from J, leaving 9 bases between them. The CDR3 is made up of 13 amino acids. The CDR3 loop is CASSFVGPTEAFF. In nucleotides, the CDR3 is TGTGCCAGCAGTTTTGTAGGGCCCACTGAAGCTTTCTTT.

This clonotype was seen only a few times. J is TRBJ2-7 and V is TRBV11-2; D is undetermined. Germline CDR1 and CDR2: SGHAT and FQNNGV. The CDR3 runs 14 residues. The ends were cut back, 2 bases at V and 6 bases at J, with 14 bases in the middle. CDR3 sequence: CASSLQRRVTEQYF. CDR3 bases: TGTGCCAGCAGCTTACAACGTCGGGTGACCGAGCAGTACTTC.

This clonotype came up a few times. Here the CDR3 reads CASSFPVGADTEAFF. The CDR3 nucleotides read TGTGCCAGCAGTTTTCCTGTGGGGGCGGACACTGAAGCTTTCTTT. This chain uses TRBV12-3 or TRBV12-4 with TRBJ1-1, with a weak D call TRBD1 (6 bases). V gave up 3 bases and J gave up 3 bases, with 14 bases separating them. CDR3 length equals 15 residues.

There are many counts of this clonotype. The chain combines TRBV19 with TRBJ2-7; weak D call: TRBD1 (5 bases). Germline assignment: CDR1 LNHDA and CDR2 SQIVND (reference sequence). There are 13 residues in the CDR3. V was shortened by 4 bases and J by 0 bases, with 7 bases between the two germline ends. As DNA, the CDR3 is TGTGCCAGTAGTACAGGGAACTCCTACGAGCAGTACTTC. It codes for CASSTGNSYEQYF.

This chain links TRBV12-3 or TRBV12-4 with TRBJ1-1, with TRBD1 as a possible D gene (6 bases). V gave up 5 bases and J gave up 0 bases, with 7 bases separating them. The CDR3 loop spans 13 amino acids. The CDR3 DNA reads as TGTGCCAGCAGTAGGGACATGAACACTGAAGCTTTCTTT. It encodes CASSRDMNTEAFF.

This clonotype has a handful of counts. The rearrangement joins TRBV5-1 to TRBJ1-1, with D unclear. V was pared by 1 base and J by 2 bases, with 6 bases between. The CDR3 contains 13 residues. Looked up from germline, CDR1 is SGHRS and CDR2 is YFSETQ. CDR3 DNA: TGCGCCAGCAGCTTGTACTCAAACACTGAAGCTTTCTTT. Protein sequence: CASSLYSNTEAFF.

This clonotype was seen more than once but under ten times. The gene calls are TRBV5-1 and TRBJ2-3; possibly TRBD2 for D (5 bases). This CDR3 region has 13 residues. Germline-derived CDR1 and CDR2 are SGHRS and YFSETQ. V dropped 4 bases and J dropped 6 bases, with 12 bases sitting between them. The CDR3 region has the DNA TGCGCCAGCAGCCGGGAACCGGGCGATACGCAGTATTTT. Its protein is CASSREPGDTQYF. The entire variable domain, with the rest obtained from reference TRBV5-1 and TRBJ2-3, is as follows: KAGVTQTPRYLIKTRGQQVTLSCSPISGHRSVSWYQQTPGQGLQFLFEYFSETQRNKGNFPGRFSGRQFSNSRSEMNVSTLELGDSALYLCASSREPGDTQYFGPGTRLTVL.

This clonotype was found many times. The chain uses TRBV7-9 and TRBJ1-2; perhaps TRBD1 as D (6 bases). Per the germline V gene, CDR1 is SEHNR and CDR2 is FQNEAQ (reference sequence). V dropped 3 bases and J dropped 8 bases, with 13 bases sitting between them. The CDR3 runs 13 residues. The CDR3 here is CASSFMGGEGYTF. DNA of the CDR3: TGTGCCAGCAGCTTCATGGGGGGCGAGGGCTACACCTTC.

In its sample, this clonotype was seen a few times. The J gene is TRBJ1-1, the V gene TRBV3-1, with D unclear. Trimming cost V 0 bases and J 0 bases, with 8 bases left between them. Germline V gives CDR1 LGHDT, CDR2 YNNKEL (reference sequence). The CDR3 length is 15 residues. The CDR3 coding sequence is TGTGCCAGCAGCCAAGACCCACAGCTGAACACTGAAGCTTTCTTT. Translation gives CASSQDPQLNTEAFF.

The rearrangement links TRBV12-3 or TRBV12-4 to TRBJ2-1; D is ambiguous. The CDR3 consists of 15 residues. V was cut by 3 bases and J by 4 bases, with 13 bases left in between. CDR3 nucleotide sequence: TGTGCCAGCAGTTTTAGGGATCCTCTTTACAATGAGCAGTTCTTC. Translated: CASSFRDPLYNEQFF.

The chain recombines TRBV10-1 with TRBJ2-3, with 8 nucleotides matching TRBD1. CDR3 length equals 15 residues. Germline lookup yields CDR1 WNHNN and CDR2 SYGVQD (reference sequence). After removal of 3 bases from V and 2 bases from J, the junction contained 4 bases not matched to a gene. CDR3 sequence reads: CASSEAGGFTDTQYF. CDR3 nucleotides: TGCGCCAGCAGTGAAGCAGGGGGCTTCACAGATACGCAGTATTTT.

V gene TRBV5-1 combines with J gene TRBJ2-3, with 7 bases matching TRBD1. This CDR3 is 16 amino acids long. Germline assignment: CDR1 SGHRS and CDR2 YFSETQ. J lost 0 bases, V lost 4 bases, and 8 bases had no gene match. CDR3 DNA: TGCGCCAGCAGCCTCCCGACAGGGAGTAGCACAGATACGCAGTATTTT. Its translation: CASSLPTGSSTDTQYF.

The V and J genes are TRBV12-3 or TRBV12-4 and TRBJ2-3, with 11 nucleotides matching TRBD2. The CDR3 covers 16 residues. V dropped 5 bases and J dropped 4; count of bases not matched to a gene: 8. This CDR3 reads CASSALTSGEADTQYF. In nucleotides, the CDR3 is TGTGCCAGCAGTGCCCTGACTAGCGGGGAGGCAGATACGCAGTATTTT.

The chain couples TRBV27 to TRBJ2-7; 7 positions agree with TRBD1. With 0 bases clipped from V and 2 bases from J, the junction kept 16 bases outside the gene matches. CDR3 length: 19 residues. Germline loops: CDR1 MNHEY, CDR2 SMNVEV (reference sequence). This CDR3 is CASSLSGRLDRVIPYEQYF. The CDR3 region has the DNA TGTGCCAGCAGTTTATCGGGTCGTCTCGACAGGGTCATACCCTACGAGCAGTACTTC.

The chain employs TRBV5-6 and TRBJ1-1, with D unclear. The germline V gene encodes CDR1 SGHDT and CDR2 YYEEEE. The ends were cut back, 1 base at V and 0 bases at J, with 4 bases in the middle. The CDR3 totals 13 residues. CDR3 region: CASSLQLNTEAFF. CDR3 in DNA: TGTGCCAGCAGCTTGCAACTGAACACTGAAGCTTTCTTT.

The table lists this clonotype with many counts. The chain uses TRBV6-1 and TRBJ2-2; D is unclear. Germline V lookup: CDR1 MNHNS, CDR2 SASEGT. Trimming cost V 3 bases and J 5 bases, with 10 bases left between them. There are 14 residues in the CDR3. CDR3 amino acids: CASSDDWGTGELFF. CDR3 nucleotide sequence: TGTGCCAGCAGTGACGACTGGGGTACCGGGGAGCTGTTTTTT.

This clonotype was seen at least ten times. V is TRBV12-3 or TRBV12-4 and J is TRBJ2-7, with 7 positions matching TRBD1. The V and J ends lost 4 bases and 2 bases, in that order; junction bases with no gene match: 11. CDR3 length: 16 amino acids. CDR3 protein: CASSSPRQGNTYEQYF. The CDR3 DNA follows: TGTGCCAGCAGTTCCCCACGACAGGGCAATACCTACGAGCAGTACTTC.

The rearrangement links TRBV20-1 to TRBJ1-2; D not certain. The V end lost 6 bases, the J end lost 1 base, and 12 bases lay between the germline ends. Germline V gene data show CDR1 as DFQATT and CDR2 as SNEGSKA (reference sequence). The CDR3 sequence is 13 residues long. The DNA of the CDR3 is TGCAGTGCCAAGGGAACAATTAACTATGGCTACACCTTC. This encodes CSAKGTINYGYTF.